The source of this T cell receptor (beta chain) is a study of Ad26.COV2.S vaccination and SARS-CoV-2 variants. Overall study: The donor belonged to the COV1001 Ad26.COV2.S trial arm. The study gave Ad26.COV2.S intramuscularly, once or twice 56 days apart.

Notes on this clone: What it recognizes is unknown.

Measured with immunoSEQ multiplex PCR; TCRdb has only the in-frame clones, and not every one. The sample has approximately 500,000 clones; roughly 85% are singletons. The study's findings and limits: After vaccination, reports described spike-specific CD8+ and CD4+ T cell responses as showing substantial breadth. Using TCR breadth and depth analyses may have led to underestimated total T cell responses.

Treatment meaning: some 20 received Ad26.COV2.S at low or high dose, single or two shots; about 5 received placebo; per-sample allocation not given. It was on day 63 after the first vaccine or placebo injection that samples were taken. The CDR3 has 13 residues. Per germline, CDR1 LGHNA and CDR2 YSLEER. Trimming shortened V by 4 bases and J by 4 bases, and 11 bases separated the two germline ends. The chain carries TRBV4-3 and TRBJ2-7; D remains unclear. The clonotype originates from a person between 18 and 59 years old who received the Ad26.COV2.S COVID-19 vaccine or a placebo. The sequenced sample was peripheral blood, obtained in a trial of Ad26.COV2.S vaccine versus placebo. As DNA, the CDR3 is TGCGCCAGCAGCCTGGACCAGCAATACGAGCAGTACTTC. As protein: CASSLDQQYEQYF.